These 13 T cell receptor beta chains came from one sample sequenced in a study of blood T cell repertoires in COVID-19. Using immunoSEQ multiplex PCR, the repertoire was profiled, and TCRdb retains in-frame clones only, with some absent. This table has about 150,000 clones, 90% appearing once. Sequenced: peripheral blood. Receptors were obtained from a man between 50 and 59 years old with acute or convalescent COVID-19.

This clone was recorded once. The gene calls are TRBV9 and TRBJ2-1; tentatively, D is TRBD2 (6 bases). Per the germline V gene, CDR1 is SGDLS and CDR2 is YYNGEE. V was cut by 7 bases and J by 7 bases, with 12 bases left in between. The CDR3 loop spans 12 amino acids. CDR3 amino acids: CASARGLNEQFF. The DNA of the CDR3 is TGTGCCAGCGCGCGGGGCCTGAATGAGCAGTTCTTC.

This clone was seen a single time. This rearrangement joins TRBV15 to TRBJ2-5; D may be TRBD2 (5 bases). Per germline, CDR1 LNHNV and CDR2 YYDKDF (reference sequence). The CDR3 has 12 residues. Trimming removed 5 bases from V and 7 bases from J, with 11 bases in between. This chain's CDR3 is CATSGEAGTQYF. The CDR3 nucleotides read TGTGCCACCAGCGGCGAGGCGGGGACCCAGTACTTC.

CDR3 protein: CASSSFYYEQYV. The CDR3 DNA follows: TGTGCCAGCAGTTCGTTTTACTACGAGCAGTACGTC. V and J are TRBV2 and TRBJ2-7; D is uncertain. This CDR3 is 12 amino acids long. CDR1 and CDR2 (germline): SNHLY, FYNNEI. V was trimmed by 5 bases and J by 3 bases, leaving 8 bases between them.

The rearrangement links TRBV10-3 to TRBJ1-1; 7 bases map to TRBD1. The J segment lost 1 base and the V segment lost 5 bases, leaving 4 bases of the junction unmatched. CDR3 size: 14 residues. The V gene's germline CDR1 is ENHRY and CDR2 SYGVKD. The CDR3 DNA sequence: TGTGCCATCAGTCCGGGACAGCAGAACACTGAAGCTTTCTTT. Protein sequence: CAISPGQQNTEAFF.

The V gene is TRBV9, the J gene TRBJ2-7, with D maybe TRBD1 (6 bases). CDR1 is SGDLS, CDR2 YYNGEE, per germline. Trimming cost V 0 bases and J 1 base, with 11 bases left between them. The CDR3 spans 15 residues. CDR3 in DNA: TGTGCCAGCAGCGTAGGACAGGCCAGGTCCTACGAGCAGTACTTC. Its translation: CASSVGQARSYEQYF.

V usage is TRBV27 and J usage is TRBJ1-6; 10 nucleotides agree with TRBD1. Germline V gene lookup returns CDR1 MNHEY and CDR2 SMNVEV (reference sequence). The CDR3 has 15 residues. The junction had 8 bases not matched to a gene; V was cut back by 5 bases and J by 10 bases. The CDR3 protein is CASSPGTGALSPLHF. CDR3 sequence (DNA): TGTGCCAGCAGTCCCGGGACAGGGGCTTTATCACCCCTCCACTTT.

The chain couples TRBV7-2 to TRBJ1-5, with a possible D match to TRBD1 (5 bases). The CDR3 loop spans 15 amino acids. CDR1 SGHTA and CDR2 FQGNSA come from the germline V gene. Trimming took 2 bases from V and 5 from J, leaving 13 bases between them. The CDR3 loop is CASSLYTGGYQPQHF. Written as DNA, the CDR3 is TGTGCCAGCAGCTTATACACGGGGGGGTATCAGCCCCAGCATTTT. The whole variable domain, filled in from reference TRBV7-2 and TRBJ1-5, reads GAGVSQSPSNKVTEKGKDVELRCDPISGHTALYWYRQSLGQGLEFLIYFQGNSAPDKSGLPSDRFSAERTGGSVSTLTIQRTQQEDSAVYLCASSLYTGGYQPQHFGDGTRLSIL.

This chain links TRBV3-1 (or the pseudogene TRBV3-2) with TRBJ1-6, with unresolved D. The CDR3 spans 14 residues. The germline V gene has CDR1 LGHDT and CDR2 YNNKEL (reference sequence). Trimming removed 1 base from V and 7 bases from J, with 8 bases in between. CDR3 sequence: CASSQGAQNSPLHF. CDR3 nucleotide sequence: TGTGCCAGCAGCCAAGGGGCGCAGAATTCACCCCTCCACTTT.

The chain combines TRBV7-9 with TRBJ2-7; tentatively, D is TRBD1 (6 bases). Per the germline V gene, CDR1 is SEHNR and CDR2 is FQNEAQ (reference sequence). The CDR3 runs 14 residues. Trimming took 5 bases from V and 5 from J, leaving 16 bases between them. Here the CDR3 DNA reads TGTGCCAGCAGCACACAGGGAATCTCGGACGAGCAGTACTTC. Translated, it gives CASSTQGISDEQYF.

This clone turned up a few times. The chain joins TRBV15 to TRBJ1-2, with a weak D call TRBD1 (5 bases). Germline lookup yields CDR1 LNHNV and CDR2 YYDKDF (reference sequence). Trimming cost V 0 bases and J 4 bases, with 9 bases left between them. This CDR3 spans 14 amino acids. The CDR3 reads CATSRERGGYGYTF. The CDR3 region has the DNA TGTGCCACCAGCAGAGAGAGGGGAGGCTATGGCTACACCTTC.

The genes are TRBV21-1 and TRBJ1-1. TRBV21-1 is reported as a pseudogene. CDR3 size: 19 residues. The CDR3 loop reads CASSKRLGDDTLFDTEAFF. CDR3 DNA: TGTGCCAGCAGCAAGAGGTTGGGAGACGACACGTTATTCGACACTGAAGCTTTCTTT.

The genes are TRBV2 and TRBJ1-2; D may be TRBD1 (6 bases). Per germline, CDR1 SNHLY and CDR2 FYNNEI. This CDR3 has 13 amino acids. V lost 6 bases and J 6 bases, leaving 14 bases between the germline ends. This CDR3 reads CASRDTGFNGYTF. CDR3 nucleotide sequence: TGTGCCAGCAGGGACACAGGGTTCAATGGCTACACCTTC.

The chain couples TRBV21-1 to TRBJ1-5; TRBD1 is the table's D call and was not checked against the DNA. TRBV21-1 is labeled a pseudogene. This CDR3 region has 16 residues. CDR3: CASIYRDRGRDQPQHF. The CDR3 DNA reads as TGTGCCAGCATCTACCGGGACAGGGGGCGAGATCAGCCCCAGCATTTT.